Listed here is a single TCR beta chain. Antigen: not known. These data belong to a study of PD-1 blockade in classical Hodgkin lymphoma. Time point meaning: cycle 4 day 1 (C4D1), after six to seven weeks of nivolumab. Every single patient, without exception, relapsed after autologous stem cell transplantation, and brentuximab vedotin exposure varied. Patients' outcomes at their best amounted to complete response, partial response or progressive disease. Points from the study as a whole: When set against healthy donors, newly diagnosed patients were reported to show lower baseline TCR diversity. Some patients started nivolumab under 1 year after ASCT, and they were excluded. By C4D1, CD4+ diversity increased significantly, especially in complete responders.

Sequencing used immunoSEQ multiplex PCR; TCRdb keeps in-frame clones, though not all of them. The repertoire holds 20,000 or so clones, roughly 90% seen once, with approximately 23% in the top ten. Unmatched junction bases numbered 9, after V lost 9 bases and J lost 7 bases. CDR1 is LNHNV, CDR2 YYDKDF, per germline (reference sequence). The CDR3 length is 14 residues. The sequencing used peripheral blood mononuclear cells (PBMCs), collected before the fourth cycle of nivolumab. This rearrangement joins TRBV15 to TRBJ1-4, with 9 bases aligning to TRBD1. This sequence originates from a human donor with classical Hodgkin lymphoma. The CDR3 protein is CATLAWTGAEKLFF. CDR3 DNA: TGTGCCACTCTGGCCTGGACAGGGGCTGAAAAACTGTTTTTT. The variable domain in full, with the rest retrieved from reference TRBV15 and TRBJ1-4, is DAMVIQNPRYQVTQFGKPVTLSCSQTLNHNVMYWYQQKSSQAPKLLFHYYDKDFNNEADTPDNFQSRRPNTSFCFLDIRSPGLGDTAMYLCATLAWTGAEKLFFGSGTQLSVL.